This T cell receptor (beta chain) was retrieved from a study of response to subunit inactivated influenza vaccine. Study-wide findings and caveats: The authors proposed limited new T cell recruitment per seasonal influenza vaccination.

This clonotype has at least ten counts. Antigen specificity is unknown. TCRdb re-called the RT-PCR reads through MiXCR, storing one row per CDR3 protein. Of more than 250,000 distinct CDR3 sequences listed, about a fifth are singletons. V lost 3 bases, J lost 6 bases, and 10 bases lay in between. Germline CDR1 SGHVS, CDR2 FQNEAQ. The CDR3 has 13 residues. J is TRBJ2-3 and V is TRBV7-8; D call uncertain. This material consisted of PBMCs from blood, taken 21 months after vaccination. The TCR originated in a man aged 50 to 69 who received an inactivated influenza vaccine. Here the CDR3 DNA reads TGTGCCAGCAGCTTCCAACTTCCCGATACGCAGTATTTT. Its protein is CASSFQLPDTQYF.